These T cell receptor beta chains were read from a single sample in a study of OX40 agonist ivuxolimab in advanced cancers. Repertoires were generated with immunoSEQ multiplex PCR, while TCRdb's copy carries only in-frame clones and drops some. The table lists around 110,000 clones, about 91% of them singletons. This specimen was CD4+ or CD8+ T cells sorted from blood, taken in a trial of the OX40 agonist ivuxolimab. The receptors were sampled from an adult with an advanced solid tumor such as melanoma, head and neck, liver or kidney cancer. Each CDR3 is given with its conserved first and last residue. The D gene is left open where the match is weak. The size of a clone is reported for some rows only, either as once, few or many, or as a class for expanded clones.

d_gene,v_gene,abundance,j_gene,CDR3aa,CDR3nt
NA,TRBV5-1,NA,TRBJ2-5,CASSFGPTQETQYF,TGCGCCAGCAGCTTTGGGCCCACTCAAGAGACCCAGTACTTC
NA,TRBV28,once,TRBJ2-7,CASRLGGWVYEQYF,TGTGCCAGCCGCTTAGGGGGATGGGTCTACGAGCAGTACTTC
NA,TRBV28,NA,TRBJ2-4,CASSPPGPIIAKNIQYF,TGTGCCAGCAGTCCCCCTGGCCCAATAATAGCCAAAAACATTCAGTACTTC
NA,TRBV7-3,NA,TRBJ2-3,CASSLTRHSTTDTQYF,TGTGCCAGCAGCTTAACGCGGCACTCAACCACAGATACGCAGTATTTT
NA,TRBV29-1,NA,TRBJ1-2,CSADPRDLDGYTF,TGCAGCGCCGATCCCAGGGACTTGGACGGCTACACCTTC
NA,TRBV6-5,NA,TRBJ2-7,CASSYSVGETYEQYF,TGTGCCAGCAGTTACTCGGTCGGAGAGACCTACGAGCAGTACTTC
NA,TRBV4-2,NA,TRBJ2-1,CASSPLRGLLSSSYNEQFF,TGTGCCAGCAGCCCTCTCAGAGGACTCCTCAGCAGCTCCTACAATGAGCAGTTCTTC
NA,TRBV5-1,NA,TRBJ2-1,CASNTEIPFVQFF,TGCGCCAGCAACACTGAGATCCCCTTTGTGCAGTTCTTC
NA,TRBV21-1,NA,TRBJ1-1,CASSKPPGGEAFF,TGTGCCAGCAGCAAACCCCCGGGTGGTGAAGCTTTCTTT
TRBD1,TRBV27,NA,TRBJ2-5,CASSLGTGSGGGTQYF,TGTGCCAGCAGTTTAGGGACAGGGTCGGGGGGTGGGACCCAGTACTTC
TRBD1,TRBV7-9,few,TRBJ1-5,CASSLGTGAPHF,TGTGCCAGCAGCTTAGGCACAGGGGCCCCGCATTTT
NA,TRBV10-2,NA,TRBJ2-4,CASSRAEWNIQYF,TGCGCCAGCAGTAGAGCGGAGTGGAACATTCAGTACTTC
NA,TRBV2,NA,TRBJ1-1,CASTFRGNTEAFF,TGTGCCAGCACTTTCAGGGGTAACACTGAAGCTTTCTTT
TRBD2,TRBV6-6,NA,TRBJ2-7,CASSYYGTSRYEQYF,TGTGCCAGCAGTTACTATGGGACTAGCCGCTACGAGCAGTACTTC
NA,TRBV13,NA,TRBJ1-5,CASSLGGPGNQPQHF,TGTGCCAGCAGCTTAGGGGGGCCAGGCAATCAGCCCCAGCATTTT
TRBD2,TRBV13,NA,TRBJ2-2,CASSQLAGVYTGELFF,TGTGCCAGCAGCCAACTAGCGGGAGTTTATACCGGGGAGCTGTTTTTT
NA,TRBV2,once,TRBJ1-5,CASSEGSNQPQHF,TGTGCCAGCAGTGAAGGCAGCAATCAGCCCCAGCATTTT
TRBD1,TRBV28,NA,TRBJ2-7,CASSGDRNYEQYF,TGTGCCAGCAGTGGGGACAGAAACTACGAGCAGTACTTC
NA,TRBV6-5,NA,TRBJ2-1,CASSYSYIHEQFF,TGTGCCAGCAGTTACTCTTACATCCATGAGCAGTTCTTC
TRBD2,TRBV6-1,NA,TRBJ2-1,CASSLAGSSYNEQFF,TGTGCCAGCAGTCTAGCGGGGAGTTCCTACAATGAGCAGTTCTTC
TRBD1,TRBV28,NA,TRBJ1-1,CASQSPLGDPRGRGAFF,TGTGCCAGCCAGAGCCCCTTGGGGGACCCCAGGGGGCGAGGAGCTTTCTTT
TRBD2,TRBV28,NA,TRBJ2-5,CASSDHPDGRVGETQYF,TGTGCCAGCAGTGACCACCCCGATGGGAGGGTTGGAGAGACCCAGTACTTC
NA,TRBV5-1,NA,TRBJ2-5,CASSFWENRETQYF,TGCGCCAGCAGCTTTTGGGAGAATCGAGAGACCCAGTACTTC
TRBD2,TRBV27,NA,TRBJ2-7,CASSFRTGGGSYEQYF,TGTGCCAGCAGTTTCCGAACCGGGGGGGGATCCTACGAGCAGTACTTC
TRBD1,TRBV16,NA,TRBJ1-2,CASSHPQGGYGYTF,TGTGCCAGCAGCCATCCTCAGGGGGGCTATGGCTACACCTTC
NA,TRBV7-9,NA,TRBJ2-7,CASSPTAYEQYF,TGTGCCAGCAGCCCCACCGCCTACGAGCAGTACTTC
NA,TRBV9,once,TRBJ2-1,CASSHLSSSSYNEQFF,TGTGCCAGCAGCCATCTCTCCTCCTCCTCCTACAATGAGCAGTTCTTC
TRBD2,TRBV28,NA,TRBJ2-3,CASSPLAGLPQDTQYF,TGTGCCAGCAGTCCACTAGCGGGATTACCCCAAGATACGCAGTATTTT